This is a list of T cell receptor beta chains from one sample in a study of PD-L1 blockade in urothelial cancer. Sequencing was performed with immunoSEQ multiplex PCR; in TCRdb, only in-frame clones are kept and a portion is missing. The sample includes approximately 50,000 clones, around 83% of them seen just once. This specimen consisted of PBMCs, obtained around atezolizumab (anti-PD-L1) treatment. These TCRs come from a man aged 50-60 years with urothelial cancer. CDR3s include the opening cysteine and the closing phenylalanine or tryptophan. Each record gives: D gene, clone size, CDR3 length, V gene, J gene, CDR3 DNA, CDR3 protein. A D gene is named only where the DNA matches it firmly. Not every row has a clone size; where given, it reads once, few, many or a size class.

d_call: TRBD1
clone_size: NA
cdr3_length: 16
v_call: TRBV4-2
j_call: TRBJ2-5
cdr3_nt: TGTGCCAGCAGCCAACACCTAGGGACAGGGCAAGAGACCCAGTACTTC
cdr3_aa: CASSQHLGTGQETQYF

d_call: NA
clone_size: NA
cdr3_length: 14
v_call: TRBV6-4
j_call: TRBJ2-2
cdr3_nt: TGTGCCAGCAGTGACTCCGGGGTCACCGGGGAGCTGTTTTTT
cdr3_aa: CASSDSGVTGELFF

d_call: NA
clone_size: NA
cdr3_length: 12
v_call: TRBV30
j_call: TRBJ1-1
cdr3_nt: TGTGCCTGGAGCCGTGAGTCCACTGAAGCTTTCTTT
cdr3_aa: CAWSRESTEAFF

d_call: TRBD2
clone_size: NA
cdr3_length: 16
v_call: TRBV27
j_call: TRBJ2-1
cdr3_nt: TGTGCCAGCAGTCCCGCGGGGGGCCTCTCCTACAATGAGCAGTTCTTC
cdr3_aa: CASSPAGGLSYNEQFF

d_call: NA
clone_size: NA
cdr3_length: 15
v_call: TRBV11-3
j_call: TRBJ1-1
cdr3_nt: TGTGCCAGCAGCCCGGGGGGTAAGCGGAGCACTGAAGCTTTCTTT
cdr3_aa: CASSPGGKRSTEAFF

d_call: NA
clone_size: few
cdr3_length: 13
v_call: TRBV19
j_call: TRBJ1-1
cdr3_nt: TGTGCCAGTACCCTCCGCGGGTACACTGAAGCTTTCTTT
cdr3_aa: CASTLRGYTEAFF

d_call: NA
clone_size: NA
cdr3_length: 15
v_call: TRBV7-9
j_call: TRBJ1-2
cdr3_nt: TGTGCCAGCAGCCTTGGAGGGCCGTATAACTATGGCTACACCTTC
cdr3_aa: CASSLGGPYNYGYTF

d_call: TRBD2
clone_size: NA
cdr3_length: 16
v_call: TRBV18
j_call: TRBJ2-1
cdr3_nt: TGTGCCAGCTCACCCGGTAGCGGGATCTCCTACAATGAGCAGTTCTTC
cdr3_aa: CASSPGSGISYNEQFF

d_call: TRBD2
clone_size: medium-sized
cdr3_length: 17
v_call: TRBV19
j_call: TRBJ2-1
cdr3_nt: TGTGCCAGTAGTAGCCCTAGCGGGAGGGCCGGTTACAATGAGCAGTTCTTC
cdr3_aa: CASSSPSGRAGYNEQFF

d_call: NA
clone_size: NA
cdr3_length: 13
v_call: TRBV18
j_call: TRBJ1-1
cdr3_nt: TGTGCCAGCTCACCGCCGGTGAGGACTGAAGCTTTCTTT
cdr3_aa: CASSPPVRTEAFF

d_call: NA
clone_size: NA
cdr3_length: 13
v_call: TRBV7-9
j_call: TRBJ1-5
cdr3_nt: TGTGCCAGCAGCCGTGCCCCTGGCGGGCCCCAGCATTTT
cdr3_aa: CASSRAPGGPQHF

d_call: TRBD1
clone_size: NA
cdr3_length: 15
v_call: TRBV29-1
j_call: TRBJ1-2
cdr3_nt: TGCAGCGTTCCGGGACAGGGGGCCCTTAACTATGGCTACACCTTC
cdr3_aa: CSVPGQGALNYGYTF

d_call: NA
clone_size: NA
cdr3_length: 14
v_call: TRBV25-1
j_call: TRBJ2-1
cdr3_nt: TGTGCCAGCAGTGAATTTGGGAGTTACAATGAGCAGTTCTTC
cdr3_aa: CASSEFGSYNEQFF

d_call: NA
clone_size: NA
cdr3_length: 15
v_call: TRBV6-5
j_call: TRBJ1-5
cdr3_nt: TGTGCCACCTCCGCAGGCATTTTGGGCAATCAGCCCCAGCATTTT
cdr3_aa: CATSAGILGNQPQHF

d_call: NA
clone_size: NA
cdr3_length: 15
v_call: TRBV19
j_call: TRBJ1-5
cdr3_nt: TGTGCCAGTAGTATGGGCAGAGTTAGCAATCAGCCCCAGCATTTT
cdr3_aa: CASSMGRVSNQPQHF

d_call: TRBD2
clone_size: NA
cdr3_length: 15
v_call: TRBV7-9
j_call: TRBJ2-2
cdr3_nt: TGTGCCAGCAGCTTAGTAGCGGGAGACACCGGGGAGCTGTTTTTT
cdr3_aa: CASSLVAGDTGELFF

d_call: NA
clone_size: NA
cdr3_length: 14
v_call: TRBV6-5
j_call: TRBJ1-2
cdr3_nt: TGTGCCAGCAGGGCCAGGGCGGGAGAAGGGGTCTCCACCTTC
cdr3_aa: CASRARAGEGVSTF

d_call: NA
clone_size: NA
cdr3_length: 15
v_call: TRBV5-4
j_call: TRBJ2-2
cdr3_nt: TGTGCCAGCAGCTTAACAGGGACGAACACCGGGGAGCTGTTTTTT
cdr3_aa: CASSLTGTNTGELFF

d_call: TRBD1
clone_size: NA
cdr3_length: 15
v_call: TRBV4-2
j_call: TRBJ2-3
cdr3_nt: TGTGCCAGCAGCCTAGGGGGCAAAAGCACAGATACGCAGTATTTT
cdr3_aa: CASSLGGKSTDTQYF

d_call: NA
clone_size: NA
cdr3_length: 15
v_call: TRBV18
j_call: TRBJ2-7
cdr3_nt: TGTGCCAGCTCACCAAATAAGAGGGGGGGCGGCGAGCAGTACTTC
cdr3_aa: CASSPNKRGGGEQYF

d_call: NA
clone_size: NA
cdr3_length: 15
v_call: TRBV19
j_call: TRBJ1-4
cdr3_nt: TGTGCCAGTAGTATGGGACCGGGACTAAATGAAAAACTGTTTTTT
cdr3_aa: CASSMGPGLNEKLFF

d_call: TRBD1
clone_size: NA
cdr3_length: 15
v_call: TRBV19
j_call: TRBJ2-2
cdr3_nt: TGTGCCAGTAGACGGGACAGGGGGCTCACCGGGGAGCTGTTTTTT
cdr3_aa: CASRRDRGLTGELFF

d_call: NA
clone_size: NA
cdr3_length: 14
v_call: TRBV5-1
j_call: TRBJ1-3
cdr3_nt: TGCGCCAGCAGCTTGGGCTCCCTAGAAAACACCATATATTTT
cdr3_aa: CASSLGSLENTIYF

d_call: TRBD1
clone_size: NA
cdr3_length: 15
v_call: TRBV7-3
j_call: TRBJ2-7
cdr3_nt: TGTGCCAGCAGCTTAACGGGGGCAGGGGGCTACGAGCAGTACTTC
cdr3_aa: CASSLTGAGGYEQYF

d_call: TRBD1
clone_size: once
cdr3_length: 18
v_call: TRBV28
j_call: TRBJ1-3
cdr3_nt: TGTGCCAGCAACACGGAAGGCCACGTCCGACAGGGTAGAAACACCATATATTTT
cdr3_aa: CASNTEGHVRQGRNTIYF

d_call: NA
clone_size: NA
cdr3_length: 14
v_call: TRBV5-1
j_call: TRBJ2-5
cdr3_nt: TGCGCCAGGAGCGGCGGGATAAAACAAGAGACCCAGTACTTC
cdr3_aa: CARSGGIKQETQYF

d_call: NA
clone_size: NA
cdr3_length: 15
v_call: TRBV19
j_call: TRBJ1-2
cdr3_nt: TGTGCCAGTAGGACACCCGAAAGGGGTATCTGGGGCTACACCTTC
cdr3_aa: CASRTPERGIWGYTF

d_call: NA
clone_size: NA
cdr3_length: 14
v_call: TRBV19
j_call: TRBJ2-3
cdr3_nt: TGTGCCAGTAGTCACAGGGCCTCCACAGATACGCAGTATTTT
cdr3_aa: CASSHRASTDTQYF

d_call: NA
clone_size: NA
cdr3_length: 14
v_call: TRBV18
j_call: TRBJ2-1
cdr3_nt: TGTGCCAGCTCACCCAGGGGGGCCTACAATGAGCAGTTCTTC
cdr3_aa: CASSPRGAYNEQFF

d_call: NA
clone_size: NA
cdr3_length: 13
v_call: TRBV19
j_call: TRBJ1-4
cdr3_nt: TGTGCCAGTAGTTACCAGGGGTTCGAAAAACTGTTTTTT
cdr3_aa: CASSYQGFEKLFF

d_call: NA
clone_size: NA
cdr3_length: 15
v_call: TRBV6-4
j_call: TRBJ1-4
cdr3_nt: TGTGCCAGCAGTTTGACTCCTAAAGGGGGAGAAAAACTGTTTTTT
cdr3_aa: CASSLTPKGGEKLFF

d_call: TRBD1
clone_size: NA
cdr3_length: 12
v_call: TRBV30
j_call: TRBJ2-7
cdr3_nt: TGTGCCAGCGAGGGACAGCTCTACGAGCAGTACTTC
cdr3_aa: CASEGQLYEQYF

d_call: NA
clone_size: NA
cdr3_length: 11
v_call: TRBV2
j_call: TRBJ1-2
cdr3_nt: TGTGCCAGCAGTGTGAGGGATGGCTACACCTTC
cdr3_aa: CASSVRDGYTF

d_call: TRBD2
clone_size: NA
cdr3_length: 16
v_call: TRBV2
j_call: TRBJ2-7
cdr3_nt: TGTGCCAGCAGTGCCGCTCGGGGGGAGTCACCCTACGAGCAGTACTTC
cdr3_aa: CASSAARGESPYEQYF

d_call: TRBD1
clone_size: NA
cdr3_length: 14
v_call: TRBV11-2
j_call: TRBJ1-5
cdr3_nt: TGTGCCAGCAGCCGGGACAGGATCAATCAGCCCCAGCATTTT
cdr3_aa: CASSRDRINQPQHF

d_call: TRBD1
clone_size: NA
cdr3_length: 14
v_call: TRBV2
j_call: TRBJ1-1
cdr3_nt: TGTGCCAGCAGTAAAAGTCAGGGGGACACTGAAGCTTTCTTT
cdr3_aa: CASSKSQGDTEAFF

d_call: TRBD1
clone_size: NA
cdr3_length: 16
v_call: TRBV18
j_call: TRBJ2-3
cdr3_nt: TGTGCCAGCTCACCAGCATGGCAGGGGGCTCAGGGGACGCAGTATTTT
cdr3_aa: CASSPAWQGAQGTQYF

d_call: NA
clone_size: NA
cdr3_length: 13
v_call: TRBV29-1
j_call: TRBJ2-6
cdr3_nt: TGCAGCGTGTTCCAATCTGGGGCCAACGTCCTGACTTTC
cdr3_aa: CSVFQSGANVLTF

d_call: TRBD2
clone_size: NA
cdr3_length: 16
v_call: TRBV5-1
j_call: TRBJ2-1
cdr3_nt: TGCGCCAGCAGCTTAAGACTAGCGCGGTCCTACAATGAGCAGTTCTTC
cdr3_aa: CASSLRLARSYNEQFF

d_call: NA
clone_size: NA
cdr3_length: 18
v_call: TRBV11-2
j_call: TRBJ1-1
cdr3_nt: TGTGCCAGCAACTTAAGGGTAGTGGGGGAGGCGGGTGCCACTGAAGCTTTCTTT
cdr3_aa: CASNLRVVGEAGATEAFF

d_call: TRBD2
clone_size: NA
cdr3_length: 16
v_call: TRBV19
j_call: TRBJ2-7
cdr3_nt: TGTGCCAGTAGTACCGGGACTATCCCTAGCTCCTACGAGCAGTACTTC
cdr3_aa: CASSTGTIPSSYEQYF

d_call: TRBD2
clone_size: once
cdr3_length: 14
v_call: TRBV6-5
j_call: TRBJ2-7
cdr3_nt: TGTGCCAGCAGTTACTCAGGACTAGCGGGAGAGCAGTACTTC
cdr3_aa: CASSYSGLAGEQYF

d_call: TRBD1
clone_size: NA
cdr3_length: 17
v_call: TRBV5-4
j_call: TRBJ1-3
cdr3_nt: TGTGCCAGCAGCTCCGCCCTTTTGACAGGGTCGGGAAACACCATATATTTT
cdr3_aa: CASSSALLTGSGNTIYF

d_call: TRBD2
clone_size: NA
cdr3_length: 16
v_call: TRBV6-4
j_call: TRBJ2-3
cdr3_nt: TGTGCCAGCAGTGAGTCGACTAGCGGGGGGGCAGATACGCAGTATTTT
cdr3_aa: CASSESTSGGADTQYF

d_call: NA
clone_size: once
cdr3_length: 14
v_call: TRBV18
j_call: TRBJ2-4
cdr3_nt: TGTGCCAGCTCACCGCCTGCTACCAAAAACATTCAGTACTTC
cdr3_aa: CASSPPATKNIQYF

d_call: TRBD2
clone_size: NA
cdr3_length: 14
v_call: TRBV2
j_call: TRBJ2-4
cdr3_nt: TGTGCCAGCACTGAAGAGACTAGCGGAAACATTCAGTACTTC
cdr3_aa: CASTEETSGNIQYF

d_call: TRBD1
clone_size: NA
cdr3_length: 14
v_call: TRBV19
j_call: TRBJ1-2
cdr3_nt: TGTGCCAGTAGCTCTAGACAGGGGTACTATGGCTACACCTTC
cdr3_aa: CASSSRQGYYGYTF

d_call: TRBD1
clone_size: NA
cdr3_length: 15
v_call: TRBV28
j_call: TRBJ2-5
cdr3_nt: TGTGCCAGCAGCCTACCGGGACAGGTTCGAGAGACCCAGTACTTC
cdr3_aa: CASSLPGQVRETQYF

d_call: TRBD1
clone_size: NA
cdr3_length: 13
v_call: TRBV2
j_call: TRBJ1-2
cdr3_nt: TGTGCCAGCAGTGAACGATTAACAGGGGGGTACACCTTC
cdr3_aa: CASSERLTGGYTF

d_call: TRBD1
clone_size: NA
cdr3_length: 14
v_call: TRBV7-9
j_call: TRBJ1-4
cdr3_nt: TGTGCCAGCAGCTTCCGACAGGGACCTGAAAAACTGTTTTTT
cdr3_aa: CASSFRQGPEKLFF

d_call: NA
clone_size: once
cdr3_length: 18
v_call: TRBV7-2
j_call: TRBJ1-5
cdr3_nt: TGTGCCAGCAGCTTACGCCATACAGGGATGTATAGCAATCAGCCCCAGCATTTT
cdr3_aa: CASSLRHTGMYSNQPQHF

d_call: NA
clone_size: NA
cdr3_length: 14
v_call: TRBV4-2
j_call: TRBJ1-1
cdr3_nt: TGTGCCAGCAGCCGCCAGGGGACGTACACTGAAGCTTTCTTT
cdr3_aa: CASSRQGTYTEAFF

d_call: TRBD1
clone_size: NA
cdr3_length: 15
v_call: TRBV27
j_call: TRBJ1-6
cdr3_nt: TGTGCCAGCAGGCCATCCGGGACAGGGGACTCACCCCTCCACTTT
cdr3_aa: CASRPSGTGDSPLHF

d_call: NA
clone_size: NA
cdr3_length: 13
v_call: TRBV5-4
j_call: TRBJ2-5
cdr3_nt: TGTGCCAGCACGAGCGGGTCTATAGAGACCCAGTACTTC
cdr3_aa: CASTSGSIETQYF